These 29 T cell receptor beta chains were all obtained from the same sample, sequenced in a study of persistence of HIV-infected CD4 T cells. The antigens of these receptors remain unknown. The stimulus was lysate of CMV-infected fibroblasts, around 10 ug/mL. CD4+ T cells upregulating both CD40 ligand and CD69 were sorted as responding cells. The immunoSEQ assay was version 4, run in survey mode. Clones were sequenced by immunoSEQ multiplex PCR, and TCRdb holds only the in-frame ones, with some missing. The sample has about 21,000 clones, more than 75% seen once. The sample consisted of CD4+ T cells sorted from PBMCs after approximately 20-hour stimulation, taken from a patient who received antiretroviral therapy. Receptors originate from an adult man with HIV who was CMV-seropositive.

V gene TRBV5-6 combines with J gene TRBJ1-1; 10 bases line up with TRBD1. Germline trimming cut 2 bases from V and 3 bases from J; bases unmatched to any gene: 1. CDR3 size: 14 residues. The germline V gene encodes CDR1 SGHDT and CDR2 YYEEEE. CDR3 DNA: TGTGCCAGCAGCTTTGGACAGGGGGACACTGAAGCTTTCTTT. This sequence encodes CASSFGQGDTEAFF.

The gene calls are TRBV7-2 and TRBJ1-1; D perhaps matches TRBD1 (6 bases). Germline V gene sequence: CDR1 SGHTA, CDR2 FQGNSA. V was shortened by 3 bases and J by 0 bases, with 14 bases between the two germline ends. The CDR3 spans 16 residues. CDR3 nucleotide sequence: TGTGCCAGCAGCTTTTTTGGCAGGGGCATGAACACTGAAGCTTTCTTT. This sequence encodes CASSFFGRGMNTEAFF.

J is TRBJ2-7 and V is TRBV14; no definite D call. The CDR3 runs to 12 residues. Germline lookup yields CDR1 SGHDN and CDR2 FVKESK. Trimming removed 1 base at V and 9 bases at J, with 10 bases between. The CDR3 bases are TGTGCCAGCAGCCAAGTACCTACGATGCAGTACTTC. This encodes CASSQVPTMQYF.

The chain combines TRBV19 with TRBJ1-3; D possibly corresponds to TRBD1 (5 bases). The CDR3 consists of 14 residues. Trimming cost V 8 bases and J 4 bases, with 15 bases left between them. The V gene's germline CDR1 is LNHDA and CDR2 SQIVND (reference sequence). The CDR3: CASLDPGHGNTIYF. The DNA for the CDR3 is TGTGCCAGTCTTGACCCAGGGCACGGAAACACCATATATTTT.

This clone has a single count. J is TRBJ2-7 and V is TRBV18; no definite D call. The CDR3 is made up of 15 amino acids. V was shortened by 4 bases and J by 4 bases, with 17 bases between the two germline ends. Germline loops: CDR1 KGHSH, CDR2 LQKENI. CDR3 sequence reads: CASSLQRLGTYEQYF. In DNA form, the CDR3 reads TGTGCCAGCTCACTTCAACGGCTAGGAACTTACGAGCAGTACTTC.

In nucleotides, the CDR3 is TGTGCCACCAGTGATCGGACGGGGAACACTGAAGCTTTCTTT. Its protein product is CATSDRTGNTEAFF. The chain is built from TRBV24-1 and TRBJ1-1; D not resolved. Trimming took off 3 bases at V and 1 base at J, with 8 bases between the two ends. The germline gives CDR1 KGHDR, CDR2 SFDVKD. The CDR3 extends over 14 amino acids.

This sequence joins TRBV19 and TRBJ2-2; 9 bases match TRBD1. The V gene's germline CDR1 is LNHDA and CDR2 SQIVND (reference sequence). V dropped 3 bases and J dropped 0; count of bases not matched to a gene: 5. The CDR3 extends over 17 amino acids. This CDR3 reads CASSISTGGANTGELFF. The CDR3 DNA is TGTGCCAGTAGTATCTCCACAGGGGGCGCGAACACCGGGGAGCTGTTTTTT.

This clone was seen a single time. This rearrangement joins TRBV5-1 to TRBJ1-1; no firm D call. From germline, CDR1 is SGHRS and CDR2 YFSETQ. There are 13 residues in the CDR3. Trimming took 6 bases from V and 8 from J, leaving 17 bases between them. CDR3 DNA: TGCGCCAGCAAGGCGTCCATACCGTCCGAAGCTTTCTTT. This translates into CASKASIPSEAFF.

The rearrangement joins TRBV16 to TRBJ1-1; maybe TRBD1 (5 bases). The CDR3 is 15 amino acids. Looked up from germline, CDR1 is KGHSY and CDR2 is FQNENV. The germline V and J ends were trimmed by 4 bases and 5 bases, with 17 bases remaining between them. Written as DNA, the CDR3 is TGTGCCAGCAGCCGGCCCGGGGCCCCGGGGACTGAAGCTTTCTTT. This codes for CASSRPGAPGTEAFF.

This chain joins TRBV7-9 and TRBJ1-4, with a tentative D call TRBD1 (5 bases). Germline CDR1 is SEHNR and CDR2 is FQNEAQ (reference sequence). The ends were cut back, 5 bases at V and 4 bases at J, with 17 bases in the middle. This CDR3 contains 16 residues. This CDR3 is CASSPYRTRDNEKLFF. The CDR3, as DNA: TGTGCCAGCAGCCCCTATCGGACAAGAGATAATGAAAAACTGTTTTTT.

The chain has TRBV19 and TRBJ2-1, with D possibly matching TRBD2 (6 bases). Trimming took off 7 bases at V and 4 bases at J, with 17 bases between the two ends. This CDR3 has 15 amino acids. The germline V gene has CDR1 LNHDA and CDR2 SQIVND (reference sequence). Written as DNA, the CDR3 is TGTGCCAGTAACCAAATGGGCGCGGGATACAATGAGCAGTTCTTC. This gives the protein CASNQMGAGYNEQFF.

This clone was counted a few times. This rearrangement joins TRBV18 to TRBJ1-6, with D unclear. Germline V gene data show CDR1 as KGHSH and CDR2 as LQKENI. The CDR3 length is 15 residues. V lost 8 bases and J 5 bases, leaving 16 bases between the germline ends. CDR3 nucleotide sequence: TGTGCCAGCGCTAGAGGGATATCCGATAATTCACCCCTCCACTTT. Translated, it gives CASARGISDNSPLHF.

About this clone: Additional DNA sequences in this sample encode the identical CDR3. The rearrangement uses TRBV20-1 and TRBJ1-1; possible D gene TRBD1, 5 bases. The V end lost 6 bases, the J end lost 0 bases, and 5 bases lay between the germline ends. The germline V gene encodes CDR1 DFQATT and CDR2 SNEGSKA (reference sequence). The CDR3 is 11 amino acids. The chain's CDR3 is CSAGVNTEAFF. CDR3 nucleotides: TGCAGTGCAGGGGTGAACACTGAAGCTTTCTTT.

The CDR3 DNA is TGCGCCAGCAGTCTAGGGCAGGGGGCTTACAATGAGCAGTTCTTC. As protein: CASSLGQGAYNEQFF. This chain uses TRBV5-1 with TRBJ2-1; 8 positions match TRBD1. This CDR3 has 15 amino acids. Germline V gene sequence: CDR1 SGHRS, CDR2 YFSETQ. The J segment lost 4 bases and the V segment lost 5 bases, leaving 8 bases of the junction unmatched.

The chain links TRBV28 to TRBJ2-5, with unresolved D. Trimming took 6 bases from V and 0 from J, leaving 11 bases between them. Germline V gene sequence: CDR1 MDHEN, CDR2 SYDVKM. The CDR3 consists of 14 residues. As DNA, the CDR3 is TGTGCCAGCAGGCTGCCAGGTGACCAAGAGACCCAGTACTTC. Its protein is CASRLPGDQETQYF.

The chain recombines TRBV28 with TRBJ2-3; 9 bases align to TRBD2. V shed 3 bases, J shed 6 bases, and the junction held 13 bases outside the gene matches. Germline values: CDR1 MDHEN, CDR2 SYDVKM. There are 17 residues in the CDR3. The CDR3 loop reads CASSFALRAGGRDTQYF. The CDR3 nucleotides are TGTGCCAGCAGTTTTGCGCTTCGAGCGGGGGGACGGGATACGCAGTATTTT.

The chain is built from TRBV6-5 and TRBJ2-1; D remains ambiguous. This CDR3 has 15 amino acids. Germline V gene data show CDR1 as MNHEY and CDR2 as SVGAGI. V was cut by 0 bases and J by 2 bases, with 8 bases left in between. CDR3 loop: CASSYSRQAYNEQFF. For the CDR3, the DNA is TGTGCCAGCAGTTACTCGAGGCAGGCCTACAATGAGCAGTTCTTC.

CDR3 loop: CASSQGASRYNSPLHF. For the CDR3, the DNA is TGTGCCAGCAGCCAAGGTGCCTCAAGGTATAATTCACCCCTCCACTTT. The chain uses TRBV3-1 (or the pseudogene TRBV3-2) and TRBJ1-6, with D uncertain. Trimming pared 1 base from V and 4 bases from J, leaving 11 bases between. This CDR3 is 16 amino acids long. Germline V gives CDR1 LGHDT, CDR2 YNNKEL (reference sequence).

In DNA, the CDR3 is TGCGCCAGCAGCTTGGCCCGGGGGGGGCCTAAGCCTGAAGCTTTCTTT. It encodes CASSLARGGPKPEAFF. The chain couples TRBV5-1 to TRBJ1-1; D possibly corresponds to TRBD1 (6 bases). V was clipped by 0 bases and J by 6 bases, with 18 bases between them. The CDR3 runs to 16 residues. Germline CDR1 reads SGHRS; CDR2 reads YFSETQ.

This CDR3 is CASSSSWGNYEQYF. The CDR3, as DNA: TGCGCCAGCAGCTCCTCGTGGGGCAACTACGAGCAGTACTTC. The chain recombines TRBV5-1 with TRBJ2-7, with a tentative D call TRBD1 (5 bases). Trimming pared 3 bases from V and 3 bases from J, leaving 13 bases between. Germline values: CDR1 SGHRS, CDR2 YFSETQ. CDR3 length equals 14 residues.

The V and J genes are TRBV2 and TRBJ2-1; perhaps D is TRBD1 or TRBD2 (5 bases each). Germline V gene lookup returns CDR1 SNHLY and CDR2 FYNNEI. The V gene lost 4 bases and the J gene lost 7 bases, with 8 bases spanning the gap. CDR3 size: 12 residues. For the CDR3, the DNA is TGTGCCAGCAGTGGACAGCGGAATGAGCAGTTCTTC. Its translation is CASSGQRNEQFF. The full variable domain, completed using reference TRBV2 and TRBJ2-1, is EPEVTQTPSHQVTQMGQEVILRCVPISNHLYFYWYRQILGQKVEFLVSFYNNEISEKSEIFDDQFSVERPDGSNFTLKIRSTKLEDSAMYFCASSGQRNEQFFGPGTRLTVL.

In regard to this clone: One end of the junction does not line up with germline, which may come from a read error. The chain couples TRBV19 to TRBJ1-5; TRBD1 is a possible D gene (6 bases). CDR1 and CDR2 (germline): LNHDA, SQIVND (reference sequence). This CDR3 is 13 amino acids long. This CDR3 is CASSSRGAVGSNF. In DNA form, the CDR3 reads TGTGCCAGTAGTTCTCGGGGGGCCGTGGGATCGAATTTT.

The V call is TRBV5-1, the J call TRBJ2-6; no firm D call. CDR3 size: 15 residues. The germline V and J ends were trimmed by 0 bases and 3 bases, with 7 bases remaining between them. In germline, CDR1 is SGHRS, CDR2 YFSETQ. The CDR3: CASSLAGGGANVLTF. The CDR3 DNA follows: TGCGCCAGCAGCTTGGCAGGTGGTGGGGCCAACGTCCTGACTTTC. Full variable domain (rest looked up from reference TRBV5-1 and TRBJ2-6): KAGVTQTPRYLIKTRGQQVTLSCSPISGHRSVSWYQQTPGQGLQFLFEYFSETQRNKGNFPGRFSGRQFSNSRSEMNVSTLELGDSALYLCASSLAGGGANVLTFGAGSRLTVL.

This sequence joins TRBV28 and TRBJ2-2; D may be TRBD1 or TRBD2 (5 bases each). Germline lookup yields CDR1 MDHEN and CDR2 SYDVKM. This CDR3 is 17 amino acids long. V gave up 7 bases and J gave up 6 bases, with 24 bases separating them. DNA of the CDR3: TGTGCCAGCACAACCGGGTTGGGGCAGGGACGAGCCGGGGAGCTGTTTTTT. This gives the protein CASTTGLGQGRAGELFF. The variable domain in full, with the rest retrieved from reference TRBV28 and TRBJ2-2, is DVKVTQSSRYLVKRTGEKVFLECVQDMDHENMFWYRQDPGLGLRLIYFSYDVKMKEKGDIPEGYSVSREKKERFSLILESASTNQTSMYLCASTTGLGQGRAGELFFGEGSRLTVL.

This clone was recorded a few times. The rearrangement uses TRBV4-1 and TRBJ2-2; 7 bases agree with TRBD2. V lost 0 bases and J lost 8; bases outside the gene matches: 9. The germline gives CDR1 MGHRA, CDR2 YSYEKL. The CDR3 is 16 residues long. The CDR3 nucleotides read TGCGCCAGCAGCCAAGAGAGGACTAGAGCTTTAGGGGAGCTGTTTTTT. Translating it yields CASSQERTRALGELFF.

This clone showed up just once. The rearrangement joins TRBV18 to TRBJ1-5, with D possibly matching TRBD1 (6 bases). V was pared by 0 bases and J by 7 bases, with 13 bases between. The CDR3 consists of 15 residues. CDR1 and CDR2 (germline): KGHSH, LQKENI. CDR3 nucleotide sequence: TGTGCCAGCTCACCACCGGGGCAGGGGAGACAGCCCCAGCATTTT. It encodes CASSPPGQGRQPQHF.

The J gene is TRBJ1-2, the V gene TRBV28; 12 bases line up with TRBD1. V gave up 6 bases and J gave up 4 bases; unmatched junction bases: 9. Germline loops: CDR1 MDHEN, CDR2 SYDVKM. CDR3 size: 16 residues. CDR3 protein: CASRTGTGGLGYGYTF. As DNA, the CDR3 is TGTGCCAGCAGAACCGGGACAGGGGGCCTTGGCTATGGCTACACCTTC.

This sequence joins TRBV28 and TRBJ2-1; weak D call: TRBD1 (6 bases). CDR1 MDHEN and CDR2 SYDVKM come from the germline V gene. The CDR3 contains 16 residues. Between the trimmed V and J ends, which lost 7 bases and 4 bases, there was a span of 20 bases. The CDR3 spells CASKEGGTGIYNEQFF. Here the CDR3 DNA reads TGTGCCAGCAAGGAAGGGGGAACAGGAATTTACAATGAGCAGTTCTTC.

The chain links TRBV7-8 to TRBJ1-2; TRBD1 might be the D (5 bases). There are 14 residues in the CDR3. Per germline, CDR1 SGHVS and CDR2 FQNEAQ. Deletions cut 5 bases from V and 4 bases from J, with 14 bases between. The CDR3 sequence is CASSPPGESYGYTF. The DNA of the CDR3 is TGTGCCAGCAGCCCTCCGGGGGAGAGCTATGGCTACACCTTC.